A selection of T cell receptor beta chains follows, all from one sample in a study of cytomegalovirus exposure and HLA in healthy donors. Some clones are missing from TCRdb's copy, which holds only in-frame ones; the method was immunoSEQ multiplex PCR. The sample consists of about 200,000 clones, 82% of them appearing once. Sequences were obtained from PBMCs. The receptors come from a boy aged 2-9 years in good health and CMV-seronegative. Both conserved end residues are part of each CDR3. The D gene is left open where the match is weak. Only part of the rows carry a size: once, few, many, or a class if the clone is expanded.

j_call	v_call	d_call	clone_size	cdr3_nt	cdr3_aa
TRBJ2-7	TRBV5-6	TRBD1	-	TGTGCCAGCAGCCTCACAGGGGTGGTCGAGCAGTACTTC	CASSLTGVVEQYF
TRBJ1-2	TRBV4-1	-	-	TGCGCCAGCAGCCAAGACCAGACAGGAACTTATGGCTACACCTTC	CASSQDQTGTYGYTF
TRBJ1-1	TRBV15	-	-	TGTGCCACCAGCAGATCGCGGACAGTGAACACTGAAGCTTTCTTT	CATSRSRTVNTEAFF
TRBJ2-1	TRBV11-2	TRBD2	-	TGTGCCAGCAGCTTAGGGGAAAACGGGGGGTGGTTCTTC	CASSLGENGGWFF
TRBJ2-1	TRBV5-1	TRBD1	once	TGCGCCAGCAGCTTGGTATACAGGGGCTCCTACAATGAGCAGTTCTTC	CASSLVYRGSYNEQFF
TRBJ1-1	TRBV9	TRBD1	few	TGTGCCAGCAGCGAGACAGGGAGTGGTTCAGCTTTCTTT	CASSETGSGSAFF
TRBJ2-6	TRBV11-2	TRBD2	-	TGTGCCAGCAGCTTAGTAGCGGGGCCCTCTGGGGCCAACGTCCTGACTTTC	CASSLVAGPSGANVLTF
TRBJ2-7	TRBV7-2	TRBD2	-	TGTGCCAGCAGCTTAGAGCGGGGGGGCTACGAGCAGTACTTC	CASSLERGGYEQYF
TRBJ1-5	TRBV13	TRBD1	few	TGTGCCAGCAGCGTGGACAGGGATCAGCCCCAGCATTTT	CASSVDRDQPQHF
TRBJ2-7	TRBV19	-	-	TGTGCCAGTAGTTCGGGACGGGGGAGCTCCTACGAGCAGTACTTC	CASSSGRGSSYEQYF
TRBJ1-2	TRBV11-2	-	-	TGTGCCAGCAGCTTAAAGACAAACTATGGCTACACCTTC	CASSLKTNYGYTF
TRBJ2-7	TRBV5-1	TRBD1	-	TGCGCCAGCAGCCTCCGGGACAGGGGGCTGTACGAGCAGTACTTC	CASSLRDRGLYEQYF
TRBJ2-5	TRBV7-8	-	few	TGTGCCAGCAGCTTTGGGGCCCGAGAGACCCAGTACTTC	CASSFGARETQYF
TRBJ1-2	TRBV5-1	TRBD1	few	TGCGCCAGCAGCTTCTTAGACAGGGAACATGGCTACACCTTC	CASSFLDREHGYTF
TRBJ2-3	TRBV4-3	-	-	TGCGCCAGCAGCCAAGCAGGGGGCACAGATACGCAGTATTTT	CASSQAGGTDTQYF
TRBJ2-1	TRBV4-2	-	once	TGTGCCAGCAGCCGAGTCGGCTCCGTCCCGGGGGTGATTTACAATGAGCAGTTCTTC	CASSRVGSVPGVIYNEQFF
TRBJ2-3	TRBV5-8	TRBD2	few	TGTGCCAGCAGCCCCGGAGGGAGCGGGGTCACAGATACGCAGTATTTT	CASSPGGSGVTDTQYF
TRBJ1-2	TRBV6-5	TRBD1	-	TGTGCCAGCAGTCGAAGACAGGGGGGCCATGGCTACACCTTC	CASSRRQGGHGYTF
TRBJ2-1	TRBV5-1	-	-	TGCGCCAGCAGCTTGCCCGGGAATGAGCAGTTCTTC	CASSLPGNEQFF
TRBJ2-3	TRBV7-2	-	-	TGTGCCAGCAGCCCCGGGGGGCGGGTAGATACGCAGTATTTT	CASSPGGRVDTQYF
TRBJ2-3	TRBV18	TRBD2	-	TGTGCCAGCTCAGCTCTAGCGGGGGGAACAGATACGCAGTATTTT	CASSALAGGTDTQYF
TRBJ2-2	TRBV11-2	-	few	TGTGCCAGCAGCGGGTTGACAGAGTCGGCCACCGGGGAGCTGTTTTTT	CASSGLTESATGELFF
TRBJ2-1	TRBV11-2	TRBD2	-	TGTGCCAGCAGCCCCAGCTCCACCTTAGCGGGGGGCTACAATGAGCAGTTCTTC	CASSPSSTLAGGYNEQFF
TRBJ1-4	TRBV5-6	TRBD1	once	TGTGCCAGCAGCTGGACAGGGGGCGCGGACCCAACTAATGAAAAACTGTTTTTT	CASSWTGGADPTNEKLFF
TRBJ1-1	TRBV15	TRBD1	-	TGTGCCACCAGCAGGCAGACAGGGGGCGGCACTGAAGCTTTCTTT	CATSRQTGGGTEAFF
TRBJ2-1	TRBV2	TRBD1	-	TGTGCCAGCAGTAAACAGGGGGCAAGCAATGAGCAGTTCTTC	CASSKQGASNEQFF
TRBJ1-5	TRBV15	-	-	TGTGCCACCAGCGCCCAAAGCCCCCGAGCCGGGGTCAATCAGCCCCAGCATTTT	CATSAQSPRAGVNQPQHF
TRBJ1-5	TRBV4-2	TRBD1	-	TGTGCCAGCAGCCAAGACTACAGGGGTTCCAATCAGCCCCAGCATTTT	CASSQDYRGSNQPQHF
TRBJ2-7	TRBV6-1	TRBD1	-	TGTGCCAGTAAGACAGGGTCCTCCTACGAGCAGTACTTC	CASKTGSSYEQYF
TRBJ2-3	TRBV9	-	-	TGTGCCAGCAGCGCGACAAACAGGGCAGATACGCAGTATTTT	CASSATNRADTQYF
TRBJ1-6	TRBV25-1	-	-	TGTGCCAGCAGTGAGGACACCCGAGCCTATAATTCACCCCTCCACTTT	CASSEDTRAYNSPLHF
TRBJ2-1	TRBV19	TRBD2	-	TGTGCCAGTAGTATTCTAGGGGTAGCGGGCGGCTCCTACAATGAGCAGTTCTTC	CASSILGVAGGSYNEQFF
TRBJ2-3	TRBV19	-	-	TGTGCCAGTAGCCTAGTTACAACAGATACGCAGTATTTT	CASSLVTTDTQYF
TRBJ2-5	TRBV5-4	-	-	TGTGCCAGCAGCTTGGAGGTAGAGCGGGACACTGAAGAGACCCAGTACTTC	CASSLEVERDTEETQYF
TRBJ2-1	TRBV10-2	TRBD2	-	TGCGCCAGCACCTCGGGGGGGCCCTACAATGAGCAGTTCTTC	CASTSGGPYNEQFF
TRBJ2-7	TRBV27	TRBD1	once	TGTGCCAGCAGTTCCGGGACAGGGGGCGACGAGCAGTACTTC	CASSSGTGGDEQYF
TRBJ1-2	TRBV18	-	-	TGTGCCAGCTCAGACCAGTTAGGGGCGCAGACTGATGGCTACACCTTC	CASSDQLGAQTDGYTF
TRBJ1-4	TRBV27	-	-	TGTGCCAGCAGCATACAGGGCACTAATGAAAAACTGTTTTTT	CASSIQGTNEKLFF
TRBJ1-5	TRBV2	TRBD1	-	TGTGCCAGCCGGGACAGGTACTATCAGCCCCAGCATTTT	CASRDRYYQPQHF
TRBJ2-2	TRBV29-1	TRBD2	-	TGCAGCGTTGAGGAGCGGGGGAAATCCGGGGAGCTGTTTTTT	CSVEERGKSGELFF
TRBJ1-4	TRBV5-1	TRBD1	-	TGCGCCAGCAGGGGACAGGGGGCAACTAATGAAAAACTGTTTTTT	CASRGQGATNEKLFF
TRBJ1-2	TRBV6-6	-	-	TGTGCCAGCAGTGACGTGACTGACGGCTACACCTTC	CASSDVTDGYTF
TRBJ1-1	TRBV6-1	TRBD1	-	TGTGCCAGCAGTGTCAGGGGGATGAACACTGAAGCTTTCTTT	CASSVRGMNTEAFF
TRBJ2-1	TRBV4-2	TRBD2	-	TGTGCCAGCAGCCAAGCCGGGACTAGCGGCTACAATGAGCAGTTCTTC	CASSQAGTSGYNEQFF